This T cell receptor beta chain derives from a study of blood T cells in healthy people across ages. Through a sample-barcoded 5' primer and a J-beta primer mix, a second PCR was run for roughly 6 to 11 cycles. From the 5' RACE reads, TCRdb called clonotypes with MiXCR, one entry per CDR3 protein. This table has about 1 million distinct CDR3 sequences, around 45% appearing once. Sequenced input: blood. The TCR was taken from an older woman in good health.

CDR3 amino acids: CASSYPGTRTYNEQFF. The DNA of the CDR3 is TGTGCCAGCAGCTACCCCGGGACGAGGACCTACAATGAGCAGTTCTTC. The chain links TRBV5-5 to TRBJ2-1, with D tentatively TRBD1 or TRBD2 (5 bases each). Germline lookup yields CDR1 SGHKS and CDR2 YYEKEE (reference sequence). V was clipped by 3 bases and J by 2 bases, with 15 bases between them. The CDR3 length is 16 residues.